This T cell receptor beta chain stems from a study of T cell responses to AZD1222 COVID-19 vaccine. Background on the study: The analysis combined second doses at about 4 or about 12 weeks. Study results and limitations: The donor group comprised mostly white British people and more females; the analysis possibly underestimated clonal diversity.

In regard to this clone: Its target is unknown. Other DNA sequences within the sample encode an identical CDR3.

Method: immunoSEQ multiplex PCR; TCRdb's copy keeps in-frame clones and lacks some. The top ten clones hold roughly 8% of a sample with some 110,000 clones, about 90% of them seen once. The germline CDR1 and CDR2 sequences are SGHRS and YFSETQ. This CDR3 has 14 amino acids. J lost 4 bases, V lost 3 bases, and 4 bases had no gene match. The clonotype originates from an adult in good health. The chain has TRBV5-1 and TRBJ1-2; 9 positions agree with TRBD1. This material consisted of peripheral blood, taken on day 0 of AZD1222 vaccination. The CDR3 coding sequence is TGCGCCAGCAGCTCGGGACAGGGTGGCTATGGCTACACCTTC. It encodes CASSSGQGGYGYTF. Filled out from reference TRBV5-1 and TRBJ1-2, the complete variable domain reads KAGVTQTPRYLIKTRGQQVTLSCSPISGHRSVSWYQQTPGQGLQFLFEYFSETQRNKGNFPGRFSGRQFSNSRSEMNVSTLELGDSALYLCASSSGQGGYGYTFGSGTRLTVV.